The 7 T cell receptor beta chains reported below all come from one sample, sequenced in a study of cytomegalovirus exposure and HLA in healthy donors. The PCR was carried out with 60 Vbeta primers and 13 Jbeta primers. TCRdb's table, derived via immunoSEQ multiplex PCR, lists solely in-frame clones and lacks some. The table has 90,000 to 110,000 clones, about 13% seen once. The source material was PBMCs. Receptors were obtained from a man aged 35 to 55 in good health and CMV-seropositive.

This clone occurred a few times. This chain uses TRBV30 with TRBJ2-3; no firm D call. CDR1 is GTSNPN, CDR2 SVGIG, per germline (reference sequence). The CDR3 length is 15 residues. V shed 0 bases and J shed 0 bases, with 10 bases lying between them. This CDR3 reads CAWSVGSPSTDTQYF. The DNA for the CDR3 is TGTGCCTGGAGTGTGGGCAGTCCTAGCACAGATACGCAGTATTTT.

This clone showed up just a few times. The chain carries TRBV5-8 and TRBJ1-2, with unresolved D. V lost 0 bases and J 1 base, leaving 10 bases between the germline ends. The germline gives CDR1 SGHTS, CDR2 YDEGEE. The CDR3 loop spans 15 amino acids. In DNA, the CDR3 is TGTGCCAGCAGCTTGGACCTAGGTGATAACTATGGCTACACCTTC. It encodes CASSLDLGDNYGYTF.

V gene TRBV7-2 combines with J gene TRBJ1-5, with 7 bases lining up with TRBD1. J lost 7 bases, V lost 5 bases, and 11 bases had no gene match. Germline-derived CDR1 and CDR2 are SGHTA and FQGNSA. The length of the CDR3 is 15 residues. The CDR3 coding sequence is TGTGCCAGCAGCCGTGGGGACAGCCCTATCCAGCCCCAGCATTTT. Protein: CASSRGDSPIQPQHF.

The V and J genes are TRBV6-6 and TRBJ1-4; no definite D call. CDR1 is MNHNY and CDR2 is SVGAGI in the germline V gene (reference sequence). V was clipped by 5 bases and J by 4 bases, with 11 bases between them. The CDR3 is made up of 14 amino acids. CDR3 sequence: CASSQTGLNEKLFF. The CDR3 nucleotides are TGTGCCAGCAGTCAAACTGGGCTTAATGAAAAACTGTTTTTT.

This clone was seen only a few times. J is TRBJ2-5 and V is TRBV19; the D gene is possibly TRBD2 (5 bases). The ends were cut back, 5 bases at V and 5 bases at J, with 18 bases in the middle. From germline, CDR1 is LNHDA and CDR2 SQIVND (reference sequence). The CDR3 runs to 15 residues. CDR3 sequence: CASSPLQSGLETQYF. Written as DNA, the CDR3 is TGTGCCAGTAGTCCATTACAGTCGGGGTTGGAGACCCAGTACTTC.

This clone was observed a handful of times. This sequence joins TRBV5-6 and TRBJ1-2; D not certain. Trimming left V 4 bases short and J 6 bases short, with 10 bases between. Germline CDR1 is SGHDT and CDR2 is YYEEEE. This CDR3 comprises 12 residues. Here the CDR3 DNA reads TGTGCCAGCAGCCTCCAAACGGATGGCTACACCTTC. Amino acids: CASSLQTDGYTF. Using reference TRBV5-6 and TRBJ1-2 for the parts outside the CDR3, the full variable domain is DAGVTQSPTHLIKTRGQQVTLRCSPKSGHDTVSWYQQALGQGPQFIFQYYEEEERQRGNFPDRFSGHQFPNYSSELNVNALLLGDSALYLCASSLQTDGYTFGSGTRLTVV.

The chain is built from TRBV29-1 and TRBJ1-1; D remains unclear. This CDR3 comprises 11 residues. The V end was cut by 6 bases, the J end by 4 bases, with 9 bases between. Germline-derived CDR1 and CDR2 are SQVTM and ANQGSEA. The CDR3 nucleotides read TGCAGCGTCCGGGATACCACTGAAGCTTTCTTT. It yields the protein CSVRDTTEAFF.